The source of this T cell receptor (beta chain) is a study of blood T cell repertoires in COVID-19. Study context: T cells, B-cell-depleted T cells, or PBMCs provided the cDNA or gDNA that served as material.

Participant ages covered roughly 18 to 89 years across around 22 US areas. Cohort allocation depended upon clinical history that participants reported. Study processing details: Counts of nucleated cells, estimated from reference gene primer amplification, were obtained. The method was immunoSEQ multiplex PCR; TCRdb's version includes in-frame clones alone and lacks a portion of them. That table supplies the V and J calls and clone size; D and trimming were determined from the DNA. The sample carries 200,000 to 250,000 clones, 85% to 90% recorded once. Sequencing was carried out using PBMCs or T cells enriched from blood (not recorded which). The origin of this receptor is a woman aged 18-30 years in a cohort exposed to, infected with or recovered from COVID-19 (not recorded which).

In DNA, the CDR3 is TGCGCCAGCAGCCCCGGCGGGCGGAGCACTGAAGCTTTCTTT. Amino acids: CASSPGGRSTEAFF. The chain employs TRBV5-1 and TRBJ1-1; no definite D call. V dropped 4 bases and J dropped 4 bases, with 14 bases sitting between them. From germline, CDR1 is SGHRS and CDR2 YFSETQ. CDR3 length: 14 residues.